The sample holds many counts of the clone carrying this T cell receptor beta chain. No antigen is known for it. Predating any ophthalmopathy symptoms, the blood sample was taken at first hyperthyroidism diagnosis. These data originate in a study of T cells in Graves' hyperthyroidism and ophthalmopathy. Germline V lookup: CDR1 SQVTM, CDR2 ANQGSEA. V was clipped by 3 bases and J by 6 bases; unmatched bases: 3. This CDR3 is 12 amino acids long. Amplification targeted TCR beta CDR3 regions from RNA transcripts. HTBI primers were the set used in a first-round RT-PCR of the TCR CDR3. MiXCR, applied by TCRdb to the multiplex PCR reads, yields one record per CDR3 protein. The sample records a few hundred thousand distinct CDR3 sequences, around 14% being singletons. Findings and caveats of the study: Expanded thyroid clonotypes (above 0.001) were mostly also found in blood.

Sequenced sample: blood. The V call is TRBV29-1, the J call TRBJ2-3, with TRBD2 matching over 7 bases. This receptor was taken from a woman aged 18 to 35 with Graves' hyperthyroidism that later progressed to Graves' ophthalmopathy. The DNA of the CDR3 is TGCAGCGTTGACGACGGGGGGGATACGCAGTATTTT. Translating it yields CSVDDGGDTQYF.